This entry features one T cell receptor (beta chain) sequence. Healthy HIV-negative adults without recent acute infections or vaccinations served as donors. This sample was taken from a study of shared clonotypes between healthy human individuals. TCRdb keeps only in-frame clones here, not all; method: immunoSEQ multiplex PCR. Seen here are about 510,000 clones, approximately 85% observed once, and the top ten hold 10% to 15%. Material for sequencing was PBMCs. The clonotype comes from a woman in her 40s in good health. Some clones in this sample may be carry-over from other donors' samples.

CDR3 DNA: TGTGCCAGCAGTCCCGGGACTAGCGGGAGGACTGAGCAGTTCTTC. It translates to CASSPGTSGRTEQFF. The chain joins TRBV27 to TRBJ2-1; 15 bases agree with TRBD2. V gave up 5 bases and J gave up 9 bases; unmatched junction bases: 5. The CDR3 sequence is 15 residues long. Germline V lookup: CDR1 MNHEY, CDR2 SMNVEV (reference sequence).